This note documents a single T cell receptor (beta chain) sequence. What it binds is not known. This sample is part of a study of cytomegalovirus exposure and HLA in healthy donors. Whole-study results and caveats: As a later analysis showed, a missense DCLRE1C variant was linked to trimming of TCR beta V- and J-genes. Upon later analysis, HLA-associated TCR beta chains proved more clonally expanded than other, equally common chains. As was reported, the HLA-A and HLA-B alleles of most subjects were accurately predicted from TCR beta sequences. Altogether, more than 150 TCR beta chains were recorded as cytomegalovirus-associated.

Both 60 Vbeta primers and 13 Jbeta primers went into the PCR. Clones were read by immunoSEQ multiplex PCR, and TCRdb kept only the in-frame ones, dropping some. The data show 190,000 or so clones, with 82% seen just once and about 0.092% held by the top ten. Per germline, CDR1 SGHNT and CDR2 YYREEE (reference sequence). The V and J ends lost 0 bases and 10 bases respectively, with 5 bases between them. The CDR3 loop spans 11 amino acids. Source material: PBMCs. This receptor was taken from a boy under 10 years old in good health and CMV-seronegative. The chain couples TRBV5-4 to TRBJ2-1; D unresolved. CDR3 sequence (DNA): TGTGCCAGCAGCTTGGCGAGGGAGCAGTTCTTC. Residues: CASSLAREQFF.